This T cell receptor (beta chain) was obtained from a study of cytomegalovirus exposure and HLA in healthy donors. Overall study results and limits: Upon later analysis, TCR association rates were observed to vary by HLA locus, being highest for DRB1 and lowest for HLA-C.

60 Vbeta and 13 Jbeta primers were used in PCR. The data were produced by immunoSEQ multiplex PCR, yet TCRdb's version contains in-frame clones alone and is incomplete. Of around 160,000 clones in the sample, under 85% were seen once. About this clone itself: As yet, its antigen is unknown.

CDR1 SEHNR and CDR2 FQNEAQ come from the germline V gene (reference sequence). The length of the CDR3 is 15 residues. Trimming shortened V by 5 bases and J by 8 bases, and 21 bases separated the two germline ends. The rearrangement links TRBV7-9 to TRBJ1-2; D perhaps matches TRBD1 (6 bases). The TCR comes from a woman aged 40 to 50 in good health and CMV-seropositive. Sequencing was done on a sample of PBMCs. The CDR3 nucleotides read TGTGCCAGCAGCCCAAGTGGGGGTCGCGGGGGCGGCTACACCTTC. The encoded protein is CASSPSGGRGGGYTF.